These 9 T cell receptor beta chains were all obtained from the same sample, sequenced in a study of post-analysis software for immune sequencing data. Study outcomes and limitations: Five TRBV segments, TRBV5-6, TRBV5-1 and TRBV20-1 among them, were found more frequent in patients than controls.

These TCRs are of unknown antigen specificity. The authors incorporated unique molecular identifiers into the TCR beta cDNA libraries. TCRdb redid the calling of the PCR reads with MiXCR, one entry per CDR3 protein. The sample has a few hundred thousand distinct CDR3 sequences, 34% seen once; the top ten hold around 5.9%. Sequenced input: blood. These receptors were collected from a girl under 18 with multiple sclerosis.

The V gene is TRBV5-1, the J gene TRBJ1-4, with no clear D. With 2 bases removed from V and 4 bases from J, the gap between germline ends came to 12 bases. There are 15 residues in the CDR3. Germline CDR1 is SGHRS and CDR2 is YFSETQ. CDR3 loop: CASSLSNPVNEKLFF. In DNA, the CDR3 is TGCGCCAGCAGCTTATCGAACCCCGTTAATGAAAAACTGTTTTTT.

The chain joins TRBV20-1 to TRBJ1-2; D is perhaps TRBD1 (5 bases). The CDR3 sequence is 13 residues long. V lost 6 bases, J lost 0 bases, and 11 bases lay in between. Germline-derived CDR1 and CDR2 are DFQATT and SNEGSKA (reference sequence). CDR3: CSAVGGANYGYTF. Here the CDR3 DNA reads TGCAGTGCCGTCGGAGGGGCTAACTATGGCTACACCTTC.

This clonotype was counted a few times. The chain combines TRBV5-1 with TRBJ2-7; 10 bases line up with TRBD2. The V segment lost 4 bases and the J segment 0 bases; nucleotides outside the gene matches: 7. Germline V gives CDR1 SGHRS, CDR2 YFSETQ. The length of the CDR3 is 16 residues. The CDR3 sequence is CASSPGTSESSYEQYF. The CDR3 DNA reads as TGCGCCAGCAGCCCGGGGACTAGCGAAAGCTCCTACGAGCAGTACTTC.

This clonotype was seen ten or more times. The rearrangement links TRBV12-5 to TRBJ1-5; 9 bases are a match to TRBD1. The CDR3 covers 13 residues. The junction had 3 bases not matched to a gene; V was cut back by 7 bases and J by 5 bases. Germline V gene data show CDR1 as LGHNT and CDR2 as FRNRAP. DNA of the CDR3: TGTGCTAGTGCCTGGGACAGGGATCAGCCCCAGCATTTT. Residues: CASAWDRDQPQHF.

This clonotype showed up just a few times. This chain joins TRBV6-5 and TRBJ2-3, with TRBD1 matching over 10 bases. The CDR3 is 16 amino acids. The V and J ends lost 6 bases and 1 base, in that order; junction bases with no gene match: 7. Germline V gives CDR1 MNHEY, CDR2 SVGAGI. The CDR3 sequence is CASRTTGTGGTDTQYF. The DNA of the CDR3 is TGTGCCAGCAGGACGACCGGGACAGGGGGCACAGATACGCAGTATTTT.

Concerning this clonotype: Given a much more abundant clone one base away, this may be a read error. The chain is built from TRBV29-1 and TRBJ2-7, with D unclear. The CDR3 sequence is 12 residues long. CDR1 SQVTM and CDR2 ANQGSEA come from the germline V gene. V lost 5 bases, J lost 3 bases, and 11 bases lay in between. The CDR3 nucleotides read TGCAGCGTTTTATTGGCAGGCTACGAGCAGTACTTC. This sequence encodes CSVLLAGYEQYF.

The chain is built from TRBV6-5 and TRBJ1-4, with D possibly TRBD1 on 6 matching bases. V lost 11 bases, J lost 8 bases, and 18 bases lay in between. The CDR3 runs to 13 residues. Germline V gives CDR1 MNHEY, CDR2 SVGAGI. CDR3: CAGGRGKEEKLFF. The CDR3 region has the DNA TGTGCCGGGGGCAGGGGCAAGGAAGAAAAACTGTTTTTT.

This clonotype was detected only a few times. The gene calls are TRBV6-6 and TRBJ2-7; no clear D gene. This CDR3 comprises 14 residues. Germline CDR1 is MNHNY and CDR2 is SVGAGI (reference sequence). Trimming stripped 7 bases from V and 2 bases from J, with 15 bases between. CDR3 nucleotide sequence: TGTGCCAGCAAAAACCCGGGTCAGACCTACGAGCAGTACTTC. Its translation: CASKNPGQTYEQYF.

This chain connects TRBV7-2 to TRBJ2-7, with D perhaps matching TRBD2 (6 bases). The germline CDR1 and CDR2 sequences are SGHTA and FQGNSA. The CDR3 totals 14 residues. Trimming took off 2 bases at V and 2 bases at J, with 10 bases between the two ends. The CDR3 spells CASSLISSAYEQYF. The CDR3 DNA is TGTGCCAGCAGCTTAATCTCTAGCGCCTACGAGCAGTACTTC.